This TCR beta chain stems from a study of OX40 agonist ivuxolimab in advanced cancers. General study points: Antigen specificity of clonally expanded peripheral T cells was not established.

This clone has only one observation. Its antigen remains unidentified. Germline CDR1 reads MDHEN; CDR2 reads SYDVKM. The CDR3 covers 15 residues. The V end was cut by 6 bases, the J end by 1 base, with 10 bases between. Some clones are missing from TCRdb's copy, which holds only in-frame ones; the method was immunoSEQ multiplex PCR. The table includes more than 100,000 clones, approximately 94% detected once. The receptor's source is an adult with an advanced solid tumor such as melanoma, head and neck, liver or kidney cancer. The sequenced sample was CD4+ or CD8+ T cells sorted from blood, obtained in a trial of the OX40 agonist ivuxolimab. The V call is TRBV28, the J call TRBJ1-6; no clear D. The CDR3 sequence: CASRDGMSYNSPLHF. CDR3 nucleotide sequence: TGTGCCAGCAGGGACGGGATGTCCTATAATTCACCCCTCCACTTT.